Listed below are T cell receptor beta chains from one sample, sequenced in a study of shared clonotypes between healthy human individuals. The protocol was immunoSEQ multiplex PCR, while the TCRdb copy is restricted to in-frame clones and leaves out a portion. This table has about 480,000 clones, 60% to 80% appearing once. The specimen sequenced was PBMCs. These receptors were taken from a woman aged 40 to 50 in good health. Some clones in this sample may be carry-over from other donors' samples. The CDR3 runs from the conserved cysteine through the conserved F or W. A D gene is named only where the DNA matches it firmly. Part of the rows lack a size; the others show once, few, many or a class for expanded clones.

TGTGCCAGCAGTGAAAGACTAGAGGAGACCCAGTACTTC | CASSERLEETQYF | - | TRBJ2-5 | TRBV2 | -
TGTGCCAGCAGCTCCAACAGGGCCAATAATGAAAAACTGTTTTTT | CASSSNRANNEKLFF | - | TRBJ1-4 | TRBV5-6 | few
TGTGCCATCAGTGAGACCGAGGACAGCCCGACGTTGCGAGGCTACACCTTC | CAISETEDSPTLRGYTF | - | TRBJ1-2 | TRBV10-3 | few
TGTGCCAGCAGCGAGGGGGGCGGCACAGATACGCAGTATTTT | CASSEGGGTDTQYF | - | TRBJ2-3 | TRBV9 | -
TGTGCCTGGAGTGGGACAGGGTATCAAGAGACCCAGTACTTC | CAWSGTGYQETQYF | TRBD1 | TRBJ2-5 | TRBV30 | -
TGTGCCAGCAGTTCAACAGCCGATCTCGACAGGGGAAGGAGTGGCTACACCTTC | CASSSTADLDRGRSGYTF | TRBD1 | TRBJ1-2 | TRBV27 | -
TGTGCCAGCAGCTATGCAGGGGTGACTAGCAATCAGCCCCAGCATTTT | CASSYAGVTSNQPQHF | - | TRBJ1-5 | TRBV6-6 | -
TGTGCCAGCTCACCGACTGGACTAGCGGGAGAGGATACGCAGTATTTT | CASSPTGLAGEDTQYF | TRBD2 | TRBJ2-3 | TRBV18 | -
TGCAGCGTTCACGGTAGCGGGAGGAGGTTTGAGCAGTACTTC | CSVHGSGRRFEQYF | TRBD2 | TRBJ2-7 | TRBV29-1 | -
TGTGCCAGCAGCTTGGATCTAGCGGGAGCAGATACGCAGTATTTT | CASSLDLAGADTQYF | TRBD2 | TRBJ2-3 | TRBV5-5 | -
TGTGCCAGCAGTCCTCAGGGGGGATTCGACGGGGAGCTGTTTTTT | CASSPQGGFDGELFF | - | TRBJ2-2 | TRBV6-4 | -